Each of the 2 T cell receptor beta chains below was sequenced from the same sample in a study of blood T cells in healthy people across ages. The second PCR ran about 6 to 12 cycles with a sample-barcoded 5' primer and J-beta primers. TCRdb called the 5' RACE reads again in MiXCR, with one record for every CDR3 protein. The data contain roughly 2 million distinct CDR3 sequences, roughly 49% of them singletons. The sample consisted of blood. These receptors originate from a woman aged 40 to 49 in good health.

This chain uses TRBV29-1 with TRBJ1-2, with D hard to call. Per the germline V gene, CDR1 is SQVTM and CDR2 is ANQGSEA. Trimming pared 4 bases from V and 8 bases from J, leaving 17 bases between. The CDR3 runs to 13 residues. DNA for the CDR3: TGCAGCGTTGTTCGGAGGGTTCTAGAAGGCTACACCTTC. Translation: CSVVRRVLEGYTF.

This sequence joins TRBV5-3 and TRBJ2-5; the match to TRBD1 covers 7 bases. TRBV5-3 is reported as an ORF; its role is uncertain. V trimming: 8 bases; J trimming: 5 bases; junction bases outside the gene matches: 15. The CDR3 has 15 residues. DNA for the CDR3: TGTGCCAGCAGCCCCTCCGACAGGGTTTGGGAGACCCAGTACTTC. Encoded protein: CASSPSDRVWETQYF.